These 29 T cell receptor beta chains were all obtained from the same sample, sequenced in a study of blood T cells in healthy people across ages. The second PCR ran about 6 to 12 cycles with a sample-barcoded 5' primer and J-beta primers. TCRdb re-analysed the 5' RACE reads in MiXCR, keeping a single row per CDR3 protein. Among 1,500,000 or so distinct CDR3 sequences listed, less than 45% were seen once. The specimen was blood. The source is a woman between 18 and 29 years old in good health.

The CDR3 DNA follows: TGTGCCAGCAGTTACTCGATCGGGAGTAGTGAGCAGTACTTC. It codes for CASSYSIGSSEQYF. The chain links TRBV6-6 to TRBJ2-7, with D tentatively TRBD2 (6 bases). This CDR3 has 14 residues. The V gene's germline CDR1 is MNHNY and CDR2 SVGAGI (reference sequence). V was shortened by 0 bases and J by 7 bases, with 13 bases between the two germline ends.

The rearrangement joins TRBV5-6 to TRBJ1-1; D gene unclear. The germline gives CDR1 SGHDT, CDR2 YYEEEE. This CDR3 has 13 residues. Deletions cut 1 base from V and 3 bases from J, with 7 bases between. The CDR3 DNA sequence: TGTGCCAGCAGCTTGAATAGTTACACTGAAGCTTTCTTT. This encodes CASSLNSYTEAFF.

Worth noting for this clonotype: Germline is not matched at one junction end, which may reflect a read error. This chain connects TRBV27 to TRBJ1-5; D gene uncertain. The CDR3 loop spans 13 amino acids. Germline V gene lookup returns CDR1 MNHEY and CDR2 SMNVEV (reference sequence). CDR3 in amino acids: CASSQASNQPRHF. Written as DNA, the CDR3 is TGTGCCAGCAGCCAAGCTAGCAATCAGCCCCGGCATTTT.

The chain carries TRBV4-3 and TRBJ1-2, with D unclear. Germline lookup yields CDR1 LGHNA and CDR2 YSLEER. This CDR3 has 15 amino acids. With 0 bases removed from V and 2 bases from J, the gap between germline ends came to 10 bases. This CDR3 reads CASSQDYGGNYGYTF. The DNA of the CDR3 is TGCGCCAGCAGCCAAGATTATGGAGGAAACTATGGCTACACCTTC.

This clonotype was counted between two and nine times. This chain's CDR3 is CATSRERGGAYNEQFF. DNA for the CDR3: TGTGCCACCAGCAGAGAGAGGGGAGGGGCTTACAATGAGCAGTTCTTC. This rearrangement joins TRBV15 to TRBJ2-1; TRBD2 agrees at 7 bases. The CDR3 totals 16 residues. Germline V lookup: CDR1 LNHNV, CDR2 YYDKDF (reference sequence). Trimming took 0 bases from V and 4 from J; bases not matched to a gene: 6.

The chain joins TRBV29-1 to TRBJ2-1, with D possibly TRBD1 on 5 matching bases. The end of the DNA is better explained by TRBJ2-7, so the J call may be wrong. In germline, CDR1 is SQVTM, CDR2 ANQGSEA. The CDR3 totals 16 residues. The CDR3 protein is CSAEPTTVGSYNEQYF. The DNA of the CDR3 is TGCAGCGCAGAACCTACGACAGTCGGGTCCTACAATGAGCAGTACTTC.

In this sample, this clonotype turned up a few times. V usage is TRBV24-1 and J usage is TRBJ2-6, with D possibly matching TRBD1 (6 bases). The V end was cut by 5 bases, the J end by 0 bases, with 13 bases between. The CDR3 spans 17 residues. CDR1 and CDR2 (germline): KGHDR, SFDVKD. The DNA for the CDR3 is TGTGCCACCAGTGCCTGGGACACCCGCTCTGGGGCCAACGTCCTGACTTTC. Encoded protein: CATSAWDTRSGANVLTF.

The table lists this clonotype with a few counts. The V gene is TRBV5-1, the J gene TRBJ1-1; tentatively, D is TRBD1 (5 bases). V was trimmed by 2 bases and J by 4 bases, leaving 15 bases between them. The CDR3 is 15 amino acids. The germline V gene has CDR1 SGHRS and CDR2 YFSETQ. The chain's CDR3 is CASSFNGQGITEAFF. In DNA form, the CDR3 reads TGCGCCAGCAGCTTCAATGGGCAGGGTATCACTGAAGCTTTCTTT. Supplemented by reference TRBV5-1 and TRBJ1-1, the full variable domain reads KAGVTQTPRYLIKTRGQQVTLSCSPISGHRSVSWYQQTPGQGLQFLFEYFSETQRNKGNFPGRFSGRQFSNSRSEMNVSTLELGDSALYLCASSFNGQGITEAFFGQGTRLTVV.

This sequence joins TRBV3-1 and TRBJ1-5; D gene uncertain. Trimming took 1 base from V and 0 from J, leaving 4 bases between them. The germline V gene encodes CDR1 LGHDT and CDR2 YNNKEL (reference sequence). The CDR3 loop spans 14 amino acids. CDR3 protein: CASSQAVSNQPQHF. The CDR3 coding sequence is TGTGCCAGCAGCCAAGCGGTTAGCAATCAGCCCCAGCATTTT.

The gene calls are TRBV6-5 and TRBJ2-1, with TRBD2 identical over 8 bases. The better agreement between TRBJ2-7 and the DNA end casts doubt on the J call. Germline CDR1 and CDR2: MNHEY and SVGAGI. CDR3 length: 16 residues. The CDR3 loop is CASSSLLAGLYNEQYF. The CDR3 DNA is TGTGCCAGCAGTTCGCTCCTAGCGGGCCTCTACAATGAGCAGTACTTC.

The genes are TRBV29-1 and TRBJ2-2; 15 positions agree with TRBD2. The CDR3 runs 15 residues. The V gene's germline CDR1 is SQVTM and CDR2 ANQGSEA. Germline trimming cut 5 bases from V and 4 bases from J; bases unmatched to any gene: 2. The CDR3 reads CSVRTSGGVTGELFF. Written as DNA, the CDR3 is TGCAGCGTTCGGACTAGCGGGGGGGTCACCGGGGAGCTGTTTTTT.

The chain combines TRBV6-2 or TRBV6-3 with TRBJ2-7, with a weak D call TRBD2 (5 bases). CDR3 length equals 11 residues. The V end was cut by 1 base, the J end by 7 bases, with 5 bases between. Germline loops: CDR1 MNHEY, CDR2 SVGEGT. DNA of the CDR3: TGTGCCAGCAGTTACTGGAGGGAGCAGTACTTC. Its translation is CASSYWREQYF.

In this sample, this clonotype turned up a few times. The genes are TRBV15 and TRBJ1-6; no reliable D call. CDR1 LNHNV and CDR2 YYDKDF come from the germline V gene (reference sequence). V was clipped by 0 bases and J by 7 bases, with 7 bases between them. The CDR3 has 14 amino acids. CDR3 in amino acids: CATSRDFANSPLHF. CDR3 sequence (DNA): TGTGCCACCAGCAGAGATTTTGCGAATTCACCCCTCCACTTT.

The V and J genes are TRBV7-2 and TRBJ2-2; a possible D gene is TRBD1 (5 bases). The CDR3 extends over 16 amino acids. V was clipped by 1 base and J by 8 bases, with 17 bases between them. Germline assignment: CDR1 SGHTA and CDR2 FQGNSA. The DNA of the CDR3 is TGTGCCAGCAGCTTAGGATCCCCTCAGGGTCGGGGGGAGCTGTTTTTT. Translation gives CASSLGSPQGRGELFF.

The V call is TRBV7-2, the J call TRBJ1-6; no firm D call. The germline CDR1 and CDR2 sequences are SGHTA and FQGNSA. V lost 4 bases and J lost 0, with 10 bases in between. The CDR3 has 16 amino acids. CDR3 DNA sequence: TGTGCCAGCAGCTACTCAGTGAGCTCCTATAATTCACCCCTCCACTTT. This translates into CASSYSVSSYNSPLHF.

This clonotype was seen only a few times. This chain links TRBV25-1 with TRBJ1-1; D not certain. Trimming stripped 2 bases from V and 5 bases from J, with 15 bases between. The CDR3 has 15 amino acids. Germline V gene lookup returns CDR1 MGHDK and CDR2 SYGVNS. The CDR3 DNA is TGTGCCAGCAGTGAACCCAACACGGGTGTAACTGAAGCTTTCTTT. Translation gives CASSEPNTGVTEAFF.

V gene TRBV7-9 combines with J gene TRBJ2-5; 8 bases map to TRBD2. The CDR3 covers 14 residues. Trimming cost V 5 bases and J 2 bases; bases outside gene matches: 4. The germline CDR1 and CDR2 sequences are SEHNR and FQNEAQ (reference sequence). CDR3 nucleotide sequence: TGTGCCAGCAGCCCAGGGACTAGGCAAGAGACCCAGTACTTC. This sequence encodes CASSPGTRQETQYF.

This clonotype was seen a single time. The rearrangement links TRBV12-3 or TRBV12-4 to TRBJ2-3, with D perhaps matching TRBD1 (6 bases). The V gene lost 1 base and the J gene lost 2 bases, with 16 bases spanning the gap. The CDR3 extends over 17 amino acids. The CDR3 DNA sequence: TGTGCCAGCAGTTTAGAAACCGGACAGCAGATCACAGATACGCAGTATTTT. Its translation: CASSLETGQQITDTQYF.

V usage is TRBV6-2 or TRBV6-3 and J usage is TRBJ2-1; D gene unclear. From germline, CDR1 is MNHEY and CDR2 SVGEGT. This CDR3 is built from 15 residues. V gave up 4 bases and J gave up 2 bases, with 12 bases separating them. The CDR3 region has the DNA TGTGCCAGCAGTTTGGTCTCCCCAACCTACAATGAGCAGTTCTTC. Translated: CASSLVSPTYNEQFF.

The chain links TRBV20-1 to TRBJ2-7; 8 nucleotides match TRBD2. Germline loops: CDR1 DFQATT, CDR2 SNEGSKA (reference sequence). The length of the CDR3 is 15 residues. Trimming took 3 bases from V and 1 from J; bases not matched to a gene: 8. For the CDR3, the DNA is TGCAGTGCTAGCGATGCGACTAGCGTATCCTACGAGCAGTACTTC. It translates to CSASDATSVSYEQYF.

This chain joins TRBV10-1 and TRBJ1-2; D unresolved. CDR1 and CDR2 from the germline V gene are WNHNN and SYGVQD (reference sequence). This CDR3 contains 12 residues. The V and J ends lost 11 bases and 4 bases respectively, with 14 bases between them. CDR3 residues: CAVPPGTYGYTF. For the CDR3, the DNA is TGCGCCGTTCCACCGGGAACCTATGGCTACACCTTC.

The gene calls are TRBV20-1 and TRBJ2-1; no clear D gene. V lost 5 bases to trimming and J lost 13 bases, with 27 bases between them. The CDR3 totals 15 residues. Germline V gene lookup returns CDR1 DFQATT and CDR2 SNEGSKA (reference sequence). The CDR3 nucleotides read TGCAGTGCTTACGGACCTGCCGGGCCCGTGAGTTCCCAGTTCTTC. Its translation is CSAYGPAGPVSSQFF.

The chain uses TRBV10-3 and TRBJ2-1; TRBD1 matches 9 bases. V dropped 4 bases and J dropped 0; count of bases not matched to a gene: 1. The CDR3 is 15 residues long. CDR1 and CDR2 from the germline V gene are ENHRY and SYGVKD. This chain's CDR3 is CAISAQGASYNEQFF. As DNA, the CDR3 is TGTGCCATCAGTGCACAGGGGGCCTCCTACAATGAGCAGTTCTTC.

This clonotype has only a few counts. The chain carries TRBV10-3 and TRBJ1-2, with D possibly being TRBD1 (6 bases). CDR3 length equals 12 residues. The germline V gene has CDR1 ENHRY and CDR2 SYGVKD. Deletions cut 6 bases from V and 2 bases from J, with 7 bases between. CDR3 loop: CAIRGQNYGYTF. CDR3 coding DNA: TGTGCCATCAGAGGACAGAACTATGGCTACACCTTC.

This clonotype has just a few counts. The chain has TRBV2 and TRBJ1-1; D is possibly TRBD1 (5 bases). Germline V gene lookup returns CDR1 SNHLY and CDR2 FYNNEI. V shed 5 bases and J shed 0 bases, with 13 bases lying between them. This CDR3 region has 15 residues. The DNA of the CDR3 is TGTGCCAGCAGTCCCGTGGGGACCCTGAACACTGAAGCTTTCTTT. This encodes CASSPVGTLNTEAFF. Variable domain in full (rest from reference TRBV2 and TRBJ1-1): EPEVTQTPSHQVTQMGQEVILRCVPISNHLYFYWYRQILGQKVEFLVSFYNNEISEKSEIFDDQFSVERPDGSNFTLKIRSTKLEDSAMYFCASSPVGTLNTEAFFGQGTRLTVV.

This chain uses TRBV7-2 with TRBJ2-5; TRBD1 might be the D (6 bases). The CDR3 has 15 amino acids. Germline assignment: CDR1 SGHTA and CDR2 FQGNSA. The V end lost 4 bases, the J end lost 2 bases, and 14 bases lay between the germline ends. The CDR3 nucleotides read TGTGCCAGCAGCTCCGCCGTAGGACAGCAAGAGACCCAGTACTTC. Its translation: CASSSAVGQQETQYF.

This clonotype came up once. A read error may account for a junction end that differs from germline. V usage is TRBV6-2 or TRBV6-3 and J usage is TRBJ1-4; possibly TRBD1 for D (5 bases). Germline assignment: CDR1 MNHEY and CDR2 SVGEGT. The CDR3 covers 16 residues. CDR3 protein: CTSSPHLGRLIEKLFF. The CDR3, as DNA: TGTACCAGCAGTCCTCATCTGGGACGTTTGATCGAAAAACTGTTTTTT.

The chain carries TRBV7-6 and TRBJ2-7, with TRBD2 matching 8 bases. With 0 bases clipped from V and 2 bases from J, the junction kept 6 bases outside the gene matches. CDR3 length: 16 residues. Germline CDR1 SGHVS, CDR2 FNYEAQ. CDR3 nucleotides: TGTGCCAGCAGCTTAGCGGCTAGCGGGTCCCCCTACGAGCAGTACTTC. This encodes CASSLAASGSPYEQYF.

This clonotype appeared a few times. At one end, the junction sequence differs from germline, possibly due to a read error. The chain couples TRBV4-1 to TRBJ2-3, with D maybe TRBD1 (6 bases). CDR1 and CDR2 (germline): MGHRA, YSYEKL. CDR3 length: 17 amino acids. The DNA for the CDR3 is TGCGCCGGCAGCCATGGTACAGGGCATTGGGGCACAGATACGCAGTATTTT. Residues: CAGSHGTGHWGTDTQYF.